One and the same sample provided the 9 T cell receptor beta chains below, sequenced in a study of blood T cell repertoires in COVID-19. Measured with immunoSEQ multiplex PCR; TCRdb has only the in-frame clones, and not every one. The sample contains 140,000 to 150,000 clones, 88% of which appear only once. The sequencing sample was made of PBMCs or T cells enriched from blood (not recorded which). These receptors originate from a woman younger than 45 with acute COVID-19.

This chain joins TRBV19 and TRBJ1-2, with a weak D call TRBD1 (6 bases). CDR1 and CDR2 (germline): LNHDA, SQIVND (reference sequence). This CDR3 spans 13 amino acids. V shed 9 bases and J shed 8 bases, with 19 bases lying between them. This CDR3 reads CASFSDRSEGYTF. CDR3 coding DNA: TGTGCCAGCTTTTCTGACAGGTCGGAGGGCTACACCTTC.

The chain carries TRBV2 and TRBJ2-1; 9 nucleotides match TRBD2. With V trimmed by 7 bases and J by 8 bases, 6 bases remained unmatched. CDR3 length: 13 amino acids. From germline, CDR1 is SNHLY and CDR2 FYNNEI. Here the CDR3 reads CASISGSSHEQFF. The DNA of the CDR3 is TGTGCCAGCATTAGCGGGAGTAGTCATGAGCAGTTCTTC. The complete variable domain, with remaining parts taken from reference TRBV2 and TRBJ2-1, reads EPEVTQTPSHQVTQMGQEVILRCVPISNHLYFYWYRQILGQKVEFLVSFYNNEISEKSEIFDDQFSVERPDGSNFTLKIRSTKLEDSAMYFCASISGSSHEQFFGPGTRLTVL.

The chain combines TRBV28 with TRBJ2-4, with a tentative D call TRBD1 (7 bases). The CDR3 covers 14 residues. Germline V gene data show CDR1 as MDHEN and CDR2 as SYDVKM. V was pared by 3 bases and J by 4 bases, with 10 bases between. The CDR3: CASSFSGGKNIQYF. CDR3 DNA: TGTGCCAGCAGTTTTTCAGGGGGGAAAAACATTCAGTACTTC.

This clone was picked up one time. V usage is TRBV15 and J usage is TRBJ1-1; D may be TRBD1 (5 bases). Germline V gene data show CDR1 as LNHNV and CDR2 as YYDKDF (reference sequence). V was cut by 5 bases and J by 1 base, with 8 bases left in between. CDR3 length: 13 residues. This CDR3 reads CATSEGENTEAFF. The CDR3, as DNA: TGTGCCACCAGCGAAGGGGAGAACACTGAAGCTTTCTTT.

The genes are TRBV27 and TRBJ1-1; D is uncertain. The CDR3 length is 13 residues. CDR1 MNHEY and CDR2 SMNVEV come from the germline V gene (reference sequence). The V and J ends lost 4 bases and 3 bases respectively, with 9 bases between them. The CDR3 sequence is CASSSAVYTEAFF. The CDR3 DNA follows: TGTGCCAGCAGTTCGGCGGTCTACACTGAAGCTTTCTTT.

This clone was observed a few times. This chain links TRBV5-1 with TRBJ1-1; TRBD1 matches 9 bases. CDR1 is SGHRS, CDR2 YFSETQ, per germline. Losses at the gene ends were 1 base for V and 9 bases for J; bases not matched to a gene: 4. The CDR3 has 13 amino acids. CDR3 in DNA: TGCGCCAGCAGCTTGATACAGGGGGCGAAAGCTTTCTTT. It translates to CASSLIQGAKAFF.

CDR3 DNA: TGTGCCAGCAGTGACAATCTAGTGAGCTCCTACAATGAGCAGTTCTTC. It is translated as CASSDNLVSSYNEQFF. The chain carries TRBV6-4 and TRBJ2-1; D uncertain. Germline CDR1 and CDR2: MRHNA and SNTAGT. V was trimmed by 2 bases and J by 0 bases, leaving 11 bases between them. The CDR3 consists of 16 residues.

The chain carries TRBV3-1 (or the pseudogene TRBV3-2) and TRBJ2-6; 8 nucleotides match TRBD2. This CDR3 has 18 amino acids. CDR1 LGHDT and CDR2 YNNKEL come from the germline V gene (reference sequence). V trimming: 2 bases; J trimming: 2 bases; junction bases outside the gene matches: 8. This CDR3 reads CASSQSLGRAPGANVLTF. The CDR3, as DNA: TGTGCCAGCAGCCAATCTCTCGGGAGGGCTCCTGGGGCCAACGTCCTGACTTTC.

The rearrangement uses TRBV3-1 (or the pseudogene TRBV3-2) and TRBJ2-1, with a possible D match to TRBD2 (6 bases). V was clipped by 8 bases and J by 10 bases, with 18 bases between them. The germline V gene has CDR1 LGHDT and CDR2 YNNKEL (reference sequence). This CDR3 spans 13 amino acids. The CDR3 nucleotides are TGTGCCAGCGCAAGGGGCAGCGGAGGGGAGCAGTTCTTC. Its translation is CASARGSGGEQFF.